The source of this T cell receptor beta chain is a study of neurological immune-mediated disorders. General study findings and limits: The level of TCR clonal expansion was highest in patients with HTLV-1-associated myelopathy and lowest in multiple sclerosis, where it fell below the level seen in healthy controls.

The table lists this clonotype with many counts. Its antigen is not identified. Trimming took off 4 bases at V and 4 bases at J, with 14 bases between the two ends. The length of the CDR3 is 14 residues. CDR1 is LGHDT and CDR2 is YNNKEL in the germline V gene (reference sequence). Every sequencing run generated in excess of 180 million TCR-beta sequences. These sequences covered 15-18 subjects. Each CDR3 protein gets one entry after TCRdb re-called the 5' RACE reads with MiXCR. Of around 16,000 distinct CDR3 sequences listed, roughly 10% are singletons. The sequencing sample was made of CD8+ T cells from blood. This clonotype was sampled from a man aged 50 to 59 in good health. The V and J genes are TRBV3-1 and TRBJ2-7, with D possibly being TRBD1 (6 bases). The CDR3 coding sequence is TGTGCCAGCAGCCCCCAACAGGGTTTTTACGAGCAGTACTTC. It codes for CASSPQQGFYEQYF.